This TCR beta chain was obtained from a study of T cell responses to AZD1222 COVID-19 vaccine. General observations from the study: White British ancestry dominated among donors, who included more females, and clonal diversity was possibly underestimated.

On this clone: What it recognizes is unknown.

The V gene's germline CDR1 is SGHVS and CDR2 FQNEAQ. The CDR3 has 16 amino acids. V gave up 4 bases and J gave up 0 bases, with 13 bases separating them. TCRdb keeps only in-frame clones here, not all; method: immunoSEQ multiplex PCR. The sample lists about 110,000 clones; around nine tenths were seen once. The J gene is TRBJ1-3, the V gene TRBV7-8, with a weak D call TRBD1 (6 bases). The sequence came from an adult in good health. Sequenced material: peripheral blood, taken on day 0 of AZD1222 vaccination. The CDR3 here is CASSSQGFYSGNTIYF. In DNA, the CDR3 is TGTGCCAGCAGCTCACAGGGATTCTACTCTGGAAACACCATATATTTT.